Below are 6 T cell receptor beta chains sequenced from a single sample in a study of T cell changes during pregnancy in multiple sclerosis. Produced via immunoSEQ multiplex PCR; TCRdb's table is partial and in-frame only. The sample lists some 31,000 clones, roughly 90% occurring once. The sample here was CD8+ T cells from peripheral blood mononuclear cells, taken in the second trimester of pregnancy. All receptors come from a female donor with multiple sclerosis, enrolled in a pregnancy study.

This clone was found once. The chain couples TRBV29-1 to TRBJ2-2; no firm D call. Germline lookup yields CDR1 SQVTM and CDR2 ANQGSEA. The CDR3 consists of 12 residues. Trimming cost V 2 bases and J 3 bases, with 4 bases left between them. The CDR3 DNA reads TGCAGCGTTGAATCGGACACCGGGGAGCTGTTTTTT. Translation: CSVESDTGELFF.

The sample holds one count of this clone. The CDR3 DNA sequence: TGTGCCTGGAGTGTATCAGGGTTAGATACGCAGTATTTT. Translated: CAWSVSGLDTQYF. The V and J genes are TRBV30 and TRBJ2-3, with D possibly being TRBD1 (5 bases). This CDR3 spans 13 amino acids. CDR1 and CDR2 (germline): GTSNPN, SVGIG (reference sequence). V was pared by 0 bases and J by 5 bases, with 9 bases between.

The genes are TRBV7-9 and TRBJ1-1; 8 bases are a match to TRBD1. The ends lost 3 bases at V and 2 bases at J; junction bases unmatched: 8. The CDR3 contains 16 residues. In germline, CDR1 is SEHNR, CDR2 FQNEAQ (reference sequence). The CDR3 DNA follows: TGTGCCAGCAGCTTCCAGTTACAGGGGGGCAACACTGAAGCTTTCTTT. Translating it yields CASSFQLQGGNTEAFF.

This sequence joins TRBV7-9 and TRBJ2-2; TRBD2 matches at 7 bases. The V and J ends lost 5 bases and 6 bases, in that order; junction bases with no gene match: 9. This CDR3 spans 15 amino acids. Germline-derived CDR1 and CDR2 are SEHNR and FQNEAQ (reference sequence). Written as DNA, the CDR3 is TGTGCCAGCAGCAAAGCGGGAAGGACGGCCGGGGAGCTGTTTTTT. Protein product: CASSKAGRTAGELFF.

This clone was observed a single time. The CDR3 loop is CANGEDREAPGEQYF. CDR3 nucleotides: TGTGCCAACGGGGAAGACAGGGAGGCCCCGGGCGAGCAGTACTTC. V is TRBV5-8 and J is TRBJ2-7; perhaps TRBD1 as D (7 bases). The germline V gene encodes CDR1 SGHTS and CDR2 YDEGEE. CDR3 length: 15 residues. Trimming cost V 9 bases and J 6 bases, with 25 bases left between them.

The chain couples TRBV30 to TRBJ2-2; TRBD1 is a possible D gene (5 bases). Trimming took off 1 base at V and 4 bases at J, with 7 bases between the two ends. The CDR3 is 13 residues long. The V gene's germline CDR1 is GTSNPN and CDR2 SVGIG (reference sequence). CDR3 in amino acids: CAWSEGFTGELFF. CDR3 bases: TGTGCCTGGAGTGAGGGGTTCACCGGGGAGCTGTTTTTT.